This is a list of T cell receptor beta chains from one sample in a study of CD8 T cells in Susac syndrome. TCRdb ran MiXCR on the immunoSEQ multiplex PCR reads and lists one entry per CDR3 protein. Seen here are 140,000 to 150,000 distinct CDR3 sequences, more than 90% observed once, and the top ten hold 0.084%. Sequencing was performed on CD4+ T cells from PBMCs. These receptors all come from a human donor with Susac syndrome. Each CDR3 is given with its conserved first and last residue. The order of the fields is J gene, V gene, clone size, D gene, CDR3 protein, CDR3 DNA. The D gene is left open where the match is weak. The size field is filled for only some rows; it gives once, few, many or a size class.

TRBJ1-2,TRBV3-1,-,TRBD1,CASSHNTGGHGYTF,TGTGCCAGCAGCCACAATACAGGGGGCCATGGCTACACCTTC
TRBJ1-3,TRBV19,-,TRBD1,CASRTDRASGNTIYF,TGTGCCAGTAGAACGGACAGGGCCTCTGGAAACACCATATATTTT
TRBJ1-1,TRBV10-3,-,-,CAITPRGEDTEAFF,TGTGCCATCACCCCAAGGGGGGAGGACACTGAAGCTTTCTTT
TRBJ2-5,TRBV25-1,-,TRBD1,CASTPTGGQQTQYF,TGTGCCAGCACGCCGACAGGGGGGCAACAGACCCAGTACTTC
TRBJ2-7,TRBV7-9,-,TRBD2,CASSFSGRVDEQYF,TGTGCCAGCAGCTTTAGCGGGAGAGTTGACGAGCAGTACTTC
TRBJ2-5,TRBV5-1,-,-,CASSSLGTEQETQYF,TGCGCCAGCAGCTCGCTAGGGACTGAACAAGAGACCCAGTACTTC
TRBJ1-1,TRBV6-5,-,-,CASSYEGNTEAFF,TGTGCCAGCAGTTATGAGGGGAACACTGAAGCTTTCTTT
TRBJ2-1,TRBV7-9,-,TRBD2,CASSQPGLANEQFF,TGTGCCAGCAGCCAGCCGGGACTAGCGAATGAGCAGTTCTTC
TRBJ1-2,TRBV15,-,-,CATSRDLEVYGYTF,TGTGCCACCAGCAGAGATCTGGAAGTCTATGGCTACACCTTC
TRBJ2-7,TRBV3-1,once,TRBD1,CASSPPGQGSYEQYF,TGTGCCAGCAGCCCACCGGGACAGGGATCCTACGAGCAGTACTTC
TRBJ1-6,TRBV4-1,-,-,CASSQDGGANYNSPLHF,TGCGCCAGCAGCCAAGATGGGGGGGCCAACTATAATTCACCCCTCCACTTT
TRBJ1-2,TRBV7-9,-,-,CASSPPGARGYTF,TGTGCCAGCAGCCCTCCGGGGGCGAGGGGCTACACCTTC
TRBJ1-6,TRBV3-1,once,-,CASSQEALGKSPLHF,TGTGCCAGCAGCCAAGAAGCCCTGGGTAAATCACCCCTCCACTTT
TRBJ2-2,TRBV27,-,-,CASSLEPQPRGELFF,TGTGCCAGCAGTTTAGAACCACAACCGAGGGGGGAGCTGTTTTTT
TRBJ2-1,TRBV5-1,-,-,CASSLDRGSDNEQFF,TGCGCCAGCAGCTTGGATAGGGGGAGCGACAATGAGCAGTTCTTC
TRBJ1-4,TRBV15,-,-,CATSRDPQGVNEKLFF,TGTGCCACCAGCAGAGATCCGCAGGGAGTTAATGAAAAACTGTTTTTT
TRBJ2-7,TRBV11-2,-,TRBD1,CASSHPPGGSEQYF,TGTGCCAGCAGCCACCCTCCAGGGGGCAGCGAGCAGTACTTC
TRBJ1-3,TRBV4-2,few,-,CASSQEYSGNTIYF,TGTGCCAGCAGCCAAGAGTACTCTGGAAACACCATATATTTT
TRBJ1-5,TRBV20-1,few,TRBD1,CSARTGVNQPQHF,TGCAGTGCTCGGACAGGGGTTAATCAGCCCCAGCATTTT
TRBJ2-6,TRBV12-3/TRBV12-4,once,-,CASTRTGRGANVLTF,TGTGCCAGCACTAGGACGGGGAGGGGGGCCAACGTCCTGACTTTC
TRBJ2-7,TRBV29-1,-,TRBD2,CSVEDASGTLYEQYF,TGCAGCGTTGAAGACGCGAGCGGGACCCTTTACGAGCAGTACTTC
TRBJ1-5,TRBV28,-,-,CASSLFVGGPQHF,TGTGCCAGCAGTTTGTTCGTTGGCGGGCCCCAGCATTTT
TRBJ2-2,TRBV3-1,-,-,CASSLRVPGELFF,TGTGCCAGCAGCCTCAGGGTGCCCGGGGAGCTGTTTTTT
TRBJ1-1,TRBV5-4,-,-,CASSGTGRGDTEAFF,TGTGCCAGCAGCGGAACCGGGAGGGGGGACACTGAAGCTTTCTTT
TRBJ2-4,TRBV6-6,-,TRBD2,CASSSPSGSWDIQYF,TGTGCCAGCAGTTCACCTAGCGGGAGTTGGGACATTCAGTACTTC
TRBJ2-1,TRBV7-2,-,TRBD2,CASSETSGGRNEQFF,TGTGCCAGCAGCGAAACTAGCGGGGGCCGCAATGAGCAGTTCTTC
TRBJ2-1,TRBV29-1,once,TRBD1,CSGQFKGARYNEQFF,TGCAGCGGTCAATTTAAGGGGGCAAGGTACAATGAGCAGTTCTTC
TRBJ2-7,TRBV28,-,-,CASSSLAPSGPYEQYF,TGTGCCAGCAGTTCCCTGGCACCGAGCGGACCCTACGAGCAGTACTTC
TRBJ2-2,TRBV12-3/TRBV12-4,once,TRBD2,CASSERSGRDGELFF,TGTGCCAGCAGTGAAAGGAGCGGGAGGGACGGGGAGCTGTTTTTT
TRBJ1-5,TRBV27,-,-,CASSSITKGGNQPQHF,TGTGCCAGCAGTTCTATAACGAAGGGGGGCAATCAGCCCCAGCATTTT
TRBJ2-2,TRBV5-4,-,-,CASSLEHSNTGELFF,TGTGCCAGCAGCTTGGAACACTCCAACACCGGGGAGCTGTTTTTT
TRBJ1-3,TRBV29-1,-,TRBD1,CSVQTGDYGNTIYF,TGCAGCGTTCAGACAGGGGATTACGGAAACACCATATATTTT
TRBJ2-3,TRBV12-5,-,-,CASGLRIGGGTDTQYF,TGTGCTAGTGGTCTAAGAATCGGCGGTGGCACAGATACGCAGTATTTT
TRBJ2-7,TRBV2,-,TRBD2,CASKREVAGLYEQYF,TGTGCCAGCAAAAGGGAGGTAGCGGGGTTATACGAGCAGTACTTC
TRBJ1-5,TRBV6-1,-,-,CASSQSGEFGNQPQHF,TGTGCCAGCAGCCAGTCAGGGGAGTTTGGCAATCAGCCCCAGCATTTT
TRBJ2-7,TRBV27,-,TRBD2,CASSLRLAGIYEQYF,TGTGCCAGCAGTTTAAGGCTAGCGGGAATCTACGAGCAGTACTTC
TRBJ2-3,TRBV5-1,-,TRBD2,CASSLPSGAPDTQYF,TGCGCCAGCAGCTTGCCTAGCGGGGCCCCAGATACGCAGTATTTT
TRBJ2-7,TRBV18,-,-,CASSPPDSSYEQYF,TGTGCCAGCTCACCCCCGGACAGCTCCTACGAGCAGTACTTC
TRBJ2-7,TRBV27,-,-,CASRSLGAYEQYF,TGTGCCAGCAGGAGTCTTGGGGCCTACGAGCAGTACTTC
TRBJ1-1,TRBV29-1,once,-,CSVELRGAVGTEAFF,TGCAGCGTTGAACTTAGAGGGGCGGTCGGCACTGAAGCTTTCTTT
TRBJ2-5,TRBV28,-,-,CASSSSGPGVETQYF,TGTGCCAGCAGCTCCTCGGGGCCCGGGGTAGAGACCCAGTACTTC
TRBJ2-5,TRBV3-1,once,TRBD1,CASSQGARQGGETQYF,TGTGCCAGCAGCCAAGGAGCGAGACAGGGGGGAGAGACCCAGTACTTC
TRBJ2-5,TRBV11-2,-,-,CASSFGGRTQYF,TGTGCCAGCAGTTTTGGTGGGCGGACCCAGTACTTC
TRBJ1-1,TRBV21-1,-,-,CASSKCVTVFMNTEAFF,TGTGCCAGCAGCAAATGCGTGACAGTCTTTATGAACACTGAAGCTTTCTTT
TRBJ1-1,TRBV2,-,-,CASSESAF,TGTGCCAGCAGTGAATCCGCTTTT
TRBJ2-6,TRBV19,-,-,CASVMTSGANVLTF,TGTGCCAGCGTAATGACGTCTGGGGCCAACGTCCTGACTTTC
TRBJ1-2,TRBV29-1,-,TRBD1,CSAPGQGHHSGYTF,TGCAGCGCGCCGGGACAGGGGCATCACAGTGGCTACACCTTC
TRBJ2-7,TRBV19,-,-,CATAPWKGYEQYF,TGTGCCACCGCCCCCTGGAAAGGGTACGAGCAGTACTTC
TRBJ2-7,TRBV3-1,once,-,CASTSFNEQYF,TGTGCCAGCACTTCCTTTAACGAGCAGTACTTC
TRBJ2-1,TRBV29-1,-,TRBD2,CSVVSGVISEQFF,TGCAGCGTGGTCAGCGGGGTGATCAGTGAGCAGTTCTTC
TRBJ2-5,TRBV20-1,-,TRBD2,CSAPGLAGRETQYF,TGCAGTGCTCCGGGACTAGCTGGGAGGGAGACCCAGTACTTC
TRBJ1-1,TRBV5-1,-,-,CASSLDGSNTEAFF,TGCGCCAGCAGCTTGGACGGTTCGAACACTGAAGCTTTCTTT
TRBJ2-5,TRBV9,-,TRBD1,CASSALGTALETQYF,TGTGCCAGCAGCGCACTCGGGACAGCTCTGGAGACCCAGTACTTC